Included here is one TCR beta chain sequence, with context. The sample originates from a study of tumor and adjacent non-tumor tissue in lung cancer. Study as a whole: The cohort had 12 to 13 adenocarcinoma, a couple of squamous cell and 1 small cell patients. Patients were aged 31 to 76, ten or so men and about 5 women, stage I to III.

RNA was extracted from bulk tissue without any cell sorting. Newly diagnosed lung cancer patients had thoracic surgery in China, August–late 2014, without prior chemotherapy. The CDR3 runs to 17 residues. Germline V CDR1 and CDR2: SGHAT, FQNNGV. V was shortened by 2 bases and J by 0 bases, with 14 bases between the two germline ends. A modified ARM-PCR protocol with three rounds of nested PCR amplified TCRbeta. TCRdb ran MiXCR on the multiplex PCR reads and lists one entry per CDR3 protein. Counted here are roughly 120,000 distinct CDR3 sequences, 84% occurring once; the ten biggest clones make up under 25%.

The sequencing input was lung tumor tissue. This chain links TRBV11-2 with TRBJ2-4; possible D gene TRBD1, 5 bases. The receptor's source is a man in his 70s with non-small cell lung cancer. The CDR3 bases are TGTGCCAGCAGCTTAAGGGGCCCAATACTAGCCAAAAACATTCAGTACTTC. It is translated as CASSLRGPILAKNIQYF.